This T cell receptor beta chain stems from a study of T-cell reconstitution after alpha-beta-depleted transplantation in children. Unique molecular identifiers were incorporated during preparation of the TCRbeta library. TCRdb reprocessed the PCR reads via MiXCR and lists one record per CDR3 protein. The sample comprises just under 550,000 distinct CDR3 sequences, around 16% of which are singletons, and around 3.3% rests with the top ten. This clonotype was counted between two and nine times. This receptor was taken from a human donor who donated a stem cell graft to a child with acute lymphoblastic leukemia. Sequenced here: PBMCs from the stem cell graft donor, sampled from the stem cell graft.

This chain's CDR3 is CASSLDGGASIYGYTF. CDR3 DNA: TGTGCCAGCAGCTTGGATGGGGGCGCCTCTATCTATGGCTACACCTTC. V is TRBV5-6 and J is TRBJ1-2, with D maybe TRBD1 (6 bases). Germline loops: CDR1 SGHDT, CDR2 YYEEEE. Deletions cut 0 bases from V and 4 bases from J, with 16 bases between. The CDR3 is made up of 16 amino acids. Together with reference TRBV5-6 and TRBJ1-2, the CDR3 gives the full variable domain: DAGVTQSPTHLIKTRGQQVTLRCSPKSGHDTVSWYQQALGQGPQFIFQYYEEEERQRGNFPDRFSGHQFPNYSSELNVNALLLGDSALYLCASSLDGGASIYGYTFGSGTRLTVV.